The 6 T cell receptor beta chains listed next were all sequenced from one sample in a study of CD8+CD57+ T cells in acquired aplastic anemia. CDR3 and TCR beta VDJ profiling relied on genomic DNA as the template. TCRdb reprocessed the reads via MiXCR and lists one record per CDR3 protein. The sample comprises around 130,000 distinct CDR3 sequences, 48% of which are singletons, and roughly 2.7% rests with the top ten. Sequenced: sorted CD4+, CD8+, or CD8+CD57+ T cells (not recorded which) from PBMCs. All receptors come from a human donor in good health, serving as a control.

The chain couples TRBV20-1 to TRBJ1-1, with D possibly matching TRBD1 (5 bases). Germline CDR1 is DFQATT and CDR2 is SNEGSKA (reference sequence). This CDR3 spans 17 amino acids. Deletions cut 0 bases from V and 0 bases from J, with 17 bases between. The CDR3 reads CSAREGPGSTMNTEAFF. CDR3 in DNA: TGCAGTGCTAGAGAGGGGCCAGGGAGCACTATGAACACTGAAGCTTTCTTT.

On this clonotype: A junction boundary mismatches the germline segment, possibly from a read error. CDR3 in DNA: TGTGCCAGCAGCATAGACAGCTACACTGAAGCTTTCTTT. Translating it yields CASSIDSYTEAFF. This rearrangement joins TRBV11-2 to TRBJ1-1; D may be TRBD1 (5 bases). Germline V gene sequence: CDR1 SGHAT, CDR2 FQNNGV. The CDR3 has 13 residues.

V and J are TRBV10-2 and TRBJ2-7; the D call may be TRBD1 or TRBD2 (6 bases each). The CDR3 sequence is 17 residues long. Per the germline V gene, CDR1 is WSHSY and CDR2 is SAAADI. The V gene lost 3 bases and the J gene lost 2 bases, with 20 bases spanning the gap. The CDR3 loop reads CASSELRGRSPTYEQYF. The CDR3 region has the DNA TGCGCCAGCAGTGAATTAAGGGGGAGGTCTCCCACCTACGAGCAGTACTTC.

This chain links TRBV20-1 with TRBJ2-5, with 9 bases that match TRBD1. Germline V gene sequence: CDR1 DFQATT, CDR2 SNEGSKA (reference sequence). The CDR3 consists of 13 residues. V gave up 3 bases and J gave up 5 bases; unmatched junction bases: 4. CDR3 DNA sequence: TGCAGTGCTAGCGGGACAGGGTACGAGACCCAGTACTTC. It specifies CSASGTGYETQYF.

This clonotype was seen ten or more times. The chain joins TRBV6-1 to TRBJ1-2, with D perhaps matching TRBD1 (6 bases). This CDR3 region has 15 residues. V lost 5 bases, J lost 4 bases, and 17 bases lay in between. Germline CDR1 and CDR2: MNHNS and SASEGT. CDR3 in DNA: TGTGCCAGCAGTCAAGAAGCAGGGGTTCGCTATGGCTACACCTTC. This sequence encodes CASSQEAGVRYGYTF.

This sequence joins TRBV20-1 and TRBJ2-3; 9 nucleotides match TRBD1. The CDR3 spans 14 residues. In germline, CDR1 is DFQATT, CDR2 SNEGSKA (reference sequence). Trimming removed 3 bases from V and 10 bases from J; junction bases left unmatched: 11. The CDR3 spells CSASDGTGFNPQYF. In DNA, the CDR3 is TGCAGTGCTAGTGACGGGACAGGGTTTAACCCGCAGTATTTT.